The source of this T cell receptor (beta chain) is a study of preoperative IRX-2 immunotherapy in early breast cancer. As for treatment: preoperative locoregional IRX-2 cytokine immunotherapy. Patients received preoperative, locoregional IRX-2 cytokine immunotherapy in a phase Ib study. This clone showed up just once. The data were produced by immunoSEQ multiplex PCR, yet TCRdb's version contains in-frame clones alone and is incomplete. Seen here are approximately 96,000 clones, roughly 88% observed once, and the top ten hold around 2%. The source was tumor tissue, collected after IRX-2 immunotherapy. This receptor was obtained from a human donor with breast cancer.

The DNA for the CDR3 is TGCGCCAGCAGCCCCCCTCCCCTGGGGTCTAGCAATCAGCCCCAGCATTTT. It is translated as CASSPPPLGSSNQPQHF. This chain joins TRBV4-1 and TRBJ1-5; D remains unclear. Trimming took off 4 bases at V and 0 bases at J, with 16 bases between the two ends. CDR1 MGHRA and CDR2 YSYEKL come from the germline V gene. This CDR3 has 17 residues.